One and the same sample provided the 29 T cell receptor beta chains below, sequenced in a study of shared clonotypes between healthy human individuals. Assay used: immunoSEQ multiplex PCR; TCRdb lists only in-frame clones, some missing. Counted here are about 690,000 clones, around 90% occurring once; the ten biggest clones make up about a third. Material for sequencing was memory CD8+ T cells from PBMCs. As for subset: CD45RO+ cells pooled with CCR7-negative TemRA cells. Receptors were obtained from a man between 18 and 29 years old in good health. Some clones in this sample may be carry-over from other donors' samples.

This clone was counted once. The rearrangement links TRBV27 to TRBJ2-7; no reliable D call. The CDR3 runs to 14 residues. From germline, CDR1 is MNHEY and CDR2 SMNVEV (reference sequence). Trimming removed 1 base from V and 3 bases from J, with 10 bases in between. CDR3 sequence (DNA): TGTGCCAGCAGTTTATATGACCGGGTCTACGAGCAGTACTTC. Protein product: CASSLYDRVYEQYF.

The chain has TRBV4-1 and TRBJ1-1, with no clear D. Germline CDR1 and CDR2: MGHRA and YSYEKL. The CDR3 loop spans 15 amino acids. V lost 1 base and J 3 bases, leaving 12 bases between the germline ends. In DNA, the CDR3 is TGCGCCAGCAGCCAAGTTGTGGTTCTCGACACTGAAGCTTTCTTT. Translation: CASSQVVVLDTEAFF.

V and J are TRBV6-6 and TRBJ2-5; 9 bases fit TRBD1. J lost 7 bases, V lost 0 bases, and 9 bases had no gene match. The CDR3 contains 16 residues. The germline CDR1 and CDR2 sequences are MNHNY and SVGAGI (reference sequence). CDR3 sequence (DNA): TGTGCCAGCAGTTACTCCGGGACAGGGCCCGCGGGGACCCAGTACTTC. Translation gives CASSYSGTGPAGTQYF.

V gene TRBV9 combines with J gene TRBJ2-3; 9 bases are a match to TRBD1. Trimming at V came to 4 bases and at J to 0 bases, leaving 12 bases not matched to a gene. CDR3 length: 18 residues. Germline CDR1 and CDR2: SGDLS and YYNGEE. The CDR3 DNA is TGTGCCAGCAGCAAGTATGGGACAGGGTATACTAGCACAGATACGCAGTATTTT. This gives the protein CASSKYGTGYTSTDTQYF.

The chain is built from TRBV7-9 and TRBJ2-3; D tentatively reads TRBD1 or TRBD2 (6 bases each). V was trimmed by 0 bases and J by 3 bases, leaving 13 bases between them. There are 16 residues in the CDR3. Germline CDR1 reads SEHNR; CDR2 reads FQNEAQ (reference sequence). The CDR3 loop is CASSLAVGGSTDTQYF. In DNA form, the CDR3 reads TGTGCCAGCAGCTTAGCCGTAGGGGGGAGTACAGATACGCAGTATTTT.

The genes are TRBV11-2 and TRBJ2-7; maybe TRBD2 (6 bases). CDR1 and CDR2 from the germline V gene are SGHAT and FQNNGV. This CDR3 is 18 amino acids long. Trimming shortened V by 1 base and J by 3 bases, and 22 bases separated the two germline ends. The CDR3 coding sequence is TGTGCCAGCAGCTTAGGTACTAGCCTGCCCGGCGGGTTCTACGAGCAGTACTTC. Translating it yields CASSLGTSLPGGFYEQYF. Supplemented by reference TRBV11-2 and TRBJ2-7, the full variable domain reads EAGVAQSPRYKIIEKRQSVAFWCNPISGHATLYWYQQILGQGPKLLIQFQNNGVVDDSQLPKDRFSAERLKGVDSTLKIQPAKLEDSAVYLCASSLGTSLPGGFYEQYFGPGTRLTVT.

This clone has only one observation. The chain couples TRBV9 to TRBJ2-2, with D maybe TRBD1 (5 bases). The CDR3 length is 17 residues. The germline V and J ends were trimmed by 0 bases and 0 bases, with 12 bases remaining between them. Germline loops: CDR1 SGDLS, CDR2 YYNGEE. In DNA form, the CDR3 reads TGTGCCAGCAGCGTAGAGGGGTCTCCGGCGAACACCGGGGAGCTGTTTTTT. Translating gives CASSVEGSPANTGELFF.

The V gene is TRBV7-6, the J gene TRBJ2-2; the D gene is possibly TRBD2 (6 bases). CDR1 is SGHVS and CDR2 is FNYEAQ in the germline V gene. Trimming removed 1 base from V and 5 bases from J, with 14 bases in between. There are 16 residues in the CDR3. The CDR3 reads CASSLDREWGTGELFF. CDR3 DNA sequence: TGTGCCAGCAGCTTAGATCGGGAGTGGGGTACCGGGGAGCTGTTTTTT.

The V and J genes are TRBV19 and TRBJ1-5; 8 bases are a match to TRBD1. This CDR3 comprises 15 residues. Looked up from germline, CDR1 is LNHDA and CDR2 is SQIVND (reference sequence). With V trimmed by 5 bases and J by 0 bases, 3 bases remained unmatched. The CDR3 loop is CASSVGTGSNQPQHF. Here the CDR3 DNA reads TGTGCCAGTAGTGTCGGGACAGGTAGCAATCAGCCCCAGCATTTT.

The genes are TRBV10-3 and TRBJ2-1, with TRBD1 matching over 12 bases. Germline assignment: CDR1 ENHRY and CDR2 SYGVKD. The CDR3 is made up of 14 amino acids. V gave up 8 bases and J gave up 3 bases; unmatched junction bases: 2. The CDR3 region has the DNA TGTGCCATCGGGACAGGGGGCGTCTACAATGAGCAGTTCTTC. This sequence encodes CAIGTGGVYNEQFF.

This clone has just a few counts. The rearrangement uses TRBV19 and TRBJ1-2; D is perhaps TRBD1 (6 bases). The CDR3 covers 15 residues. V was clipped by 7 bases and J by 3 bases, with 18 bases between them. Looked up from germline, CDR1 is LNHDA and CDR2 is SQIVND (reference sequence). The CDR3: CASTNRAEVYYGYTF. The CDR3 DNA reads as TGTGCCAGTACCAACAGGGCGGAGGTATACTATGGCTACACCTTC.

The rearrangement links TRBV11-2 to TRBJ2-1; TRBD2 agrees at 7 bases. With V trimmed by 4 bases and J by 8 bases, 17 bases remained unmatched. The CDR3 totals 17 residues. CDR1 is SGHAT and CDR2 is FQNNGV in the germline V gene. The CDR3 here is CASSSYGGSHPPYEQFF. As DNA, the CDR3 is TGTGCCAGCAGCTCTTATGGCGGGAGTCACCCCCCCTATGAGCAGTTCTTC.

The chain uses TRBV27 and TRBJ2-3, with D unclear. The germline V gene encodes CDR1 MNHEY and CDR2 SMNVEV (reference sequence). CDR3 size: 12 residues. V dropped 6 bases and J dropped 1 base, with 5 bases sitting between them. This CDR3 reads CASSQGTDTQYF. As DNA, the CDR3 is TGTGCCAGCAGCCAGGGCACAGATACGCAGTATTTT.

This clone was observed a single time. V is TRBV4-1 and J is TRBJ1-5, with a tentative D call TRBD1 (5 bases). Germline CDR1 is MGHRA and CDR2 is YSYEKL. V shed 0 bases and J shed 1 base, with 7 bases lying between them. The CDR3 length is 15 residues. CDR3 DNA: TGCGCCAGCAGCCAAGAGGGACCAAGCAATCAGCCCCAGCATTTT. It yields the protein CASSQEGPSNQPQHF.

The chain couples TRBV7-9 to TRBJ2-2, with TRBD2 matching over 12 bases. The CDR3 is 16 residues long. Germline V gene data show CDR1 as SEHNR and CDR2 as FQNEAQ (reference sequence). With 3 bases clipped from V and 7 bases from J, the junction kept 6 bases outside the gene matches. The CDR3 region has the DNA TGTGCCAGCAGCTTCGGGACTAGCGGGCATAACGGGGAGCTGTTTTTT. Translated, it gives CASSFGTSGHNGELFF.

CDR3 residues: CASRGANYEQYF. The DNA for the CDR3 is TGTGCCAGCAGGGGGGCGAACTACGAGCAGTACTTC. V gene TRBV27 combines with J gene TRBJ2-7, with D possibly being TRBD1 (6 bases). The CDR3 has 12 residues. Trimming stripped 6 bases from V and 3 bases from J, with 9 bases between. The germline V gene encodes CDR1 MNHEY and CDR2 SMNVEV (reference sequence).

This chain uses TRBV2 with TRBJ2-7; tentatively, D is TRBD2 (5 bases). Germline V CDR1 and CDR2: SNHLY, FYNNEI. V was clipped by 4 bases and J by 4 bases, with 11 bases between them. The CDR3 runs 13 residues. DNA of the CDR3: TGTGCCAGCAGTGGAGGGCTACTTTACGAGCAGTACTTC. Its protein is CASSGGLLYEQYF.

The chain uses TRBV28 and TRBJ2-7, with D perhaps TRBD1 or TRBD2 (5 bases each). This CDR3 has 14 amino acids. Germline CDR1 MDHEN, CDR2 SYDVKM. The V end was cut by 6 bases, the J end by 3 bases, with 15 bases between. The CDR3 protein is CASRTGTGYYEQYF. The CDR3 coding sequence is TGTGCCAGCAGGACCGGGACGGGATACTACGAGCAGTACTTC.

This clone was picked up a small number of times. The rearrangement uses TRBV11-2 and TRBJ2-3, with TRBD1 as a possible D gene (5 bases). Deletions cut 1 base from V and 2 bases from J, with 16 bases between. CDR1 and CDR2 from the germline V gene are SGHAT and FQNNGV. This CDR3 contains 17 residues. The CDR3 sequence: CASSLGPQGFSTDTQYF. The CDR3 region has the DNA TGTGCCAGCAGCTTAGGTCCCCAGGGATTCTCCACAGATACGCAGTATTTT.

The V gene is TRBV7-3, the J gene TRBJ2-6; D is possibly TRBD2 (6 bases). With 0 bases removed from V and 0 bases from J, the gap between germline ends came to 9 bases. The CDR3 length is 17 residues. Germline CDR1 SGHTA, CDR2 FQGTGA. This chain's CDR3 is CASSLTAGSSGANVLTF. CDR3 DNA: TGTGCCAGCAGCTTAACGGCGGGAAGCTCTGGGGCCAACGTCCTGACTTTC.

The gene calls are TRBV9 and TRBJ1-5, with no clear D. The CDR3 has 14 amino acids. In germline, CDR1 is SGDLS, CDR2 YYNGEE. V was cut by 4 bases and J by 10 bases, with 18 bases left in between. In DNA form, the CDR3 reads TGTGCCAGCAGCTCGGGGTTAAGTGGGGAACCCCAGCATTTT. As protein: CASSSGLSGEPQHF.

The chain carries TRBV9 and TRBJ2-6; no firm D call. Trimming shortened V by 7 bases and J by 1 base, and 9 bases separated the two germline ends. The CDR3 totals 14 residues. Germline-derived CDR1 and CDR2 are SGDLS and YYNGEE. The DNA for the CDR3 is TGTGCCAGCGGATTGGGGTCTGGGGCCAACGTCCTGACTTTC. Translated: CASGLGSGANVLTF.

The J gene is TRBJ2-6, the V gene TRBV28; no definite D call. CDR1 MDHEN and CDR2 SYDVKM come from the germline V gene. Trimming took 5 bases from V and 4 from J, leaving 12 bases between them. The CDR3 loop spans 15 amino acids. The CDR3 region is CASSTTVEGANVLTF. The CDR3 bases are TGTGCCAGCAGTACAACAGTGGAAGGGGCCAACGTCCTGACTTTC.

The CDR3 DNA reads TGTGCCTGGAGTGTTTGGCAGGGTCAAGAGACCCAGTACTTC. Protein sequence: CAWSVWQGQETQYF. The chain is built from TRBV30 and TRBJ2-5; D possibly corresponds to TRBD1 (5 bases). Germline V CDR1 and CDR2: GTSNPN, SVGIG (reference sequence). V was cut by 0 bases and J by 2 bases, with 10 bases left in between. This CDR3 has 14 residues.

This clone appeared a few times. The CDR3 coding sequence is TGTGCCAGCGAGGGGACACTGAACACTGAAGCTTTCTTT. This translates into CASEGTLNTEAFF. This chain joins TRBV9 and TRBJ1-1, with D possibly matching TRBD1 (6 bases). Germline CDR1 SGDLS, CDR2 YYNGEE. The length of the CDR3 is 13 residues. V dropped 7 bases and J dropped 0 bases, with 10 bases sitting between them.

V and J are TRBV7-8 and TRBJ2-3; 8 positions agree with TRBD2. J was trimmed by 2 bases and V by 5 bases; bases with no gene match: 6. The CDR3 has 15 residues. The germline gives CDR1 SGHVS, CDR2 FQNEAQ. CDR3 nucleotide sequence: TGTGCCAGCAGCGTGACTAGCGCTATCACAGATACGCAGTATTTT. This codes for CASSVTSAITDTQYF. Together with reference TRBV7-8 and TRBJ2-3, the CDR3 gives the full variable domain: GAGVSQSPRYKVAKRGQDVALRCDPISGHVSLFWYQQALGQGPEFLTYFQNEAQLDKSGLPSDRFFAERPEGSVSTLKIQRTQQEDSAVYLCASSVTSAITDTQYFGPGTRLTVL.

This clone has a handful of counts. DNA for the CDR3: TGTGCCAGCAGCGTAGAAGATTGGCCCGGGGATGGCTACACCTTC. Protein sequence: CASSVEDWPGDGYTF. J is TRBJ1-2 and V is TRBV9; D remains ambiguous. Per germline, CDR1 SGDLS and CDR2 YYNGEE. This CDR3 spans 15 amino acids. V was clipped by 0 bases and J by 6 bases, with 15 bases between them. Drawing the rest from reference TRBV9 and TRBJ1-2, the complete variable domain is DSGVTQTPKHLITATGQRVTLRCSPRSGDLSVYWYQQSLDQGLQFLIQYYNGEERAKGNILERFSAQQFPDLHSELNLSSLELGDSALYFCASSVEDWPGDGYTFGSGTRLTVV.

This rearrangement joins TRBV5-1 to TRBJ2-7; perhaps TRBD2 as D (6 bases). CDR1 and CDR2 from the germline V gene are SGHRS and YFSETQ. The CDR3 is 14 residues long. Deletions cut 2 bases from V and 5 bases from J, with 14 bases between. This chain's CDR3 is CASSFTGRLHEQYF. The CDR3 nucleotides are TGCGCCAGCAGCTTTACCGGGAGATTACACGAGCAGTACTTC.

The J gene is TRBJ2-7, the V gene TRBV30; D unresolved. Trimming left V 0 bases short and J 0 bases short, with 15 bases between. Germline loops: CDR1 GTSNPN, CDR2 SVGIG (reference sequence). CDR3 size: 16 residues. CDR3 protein: CAWSVDPGYGSYEQYF. The CDR3 DNA is TGTGCCTGGAGTGTAGACCCCGGGTATGGCTCCTACGAGCAGTACTTC.